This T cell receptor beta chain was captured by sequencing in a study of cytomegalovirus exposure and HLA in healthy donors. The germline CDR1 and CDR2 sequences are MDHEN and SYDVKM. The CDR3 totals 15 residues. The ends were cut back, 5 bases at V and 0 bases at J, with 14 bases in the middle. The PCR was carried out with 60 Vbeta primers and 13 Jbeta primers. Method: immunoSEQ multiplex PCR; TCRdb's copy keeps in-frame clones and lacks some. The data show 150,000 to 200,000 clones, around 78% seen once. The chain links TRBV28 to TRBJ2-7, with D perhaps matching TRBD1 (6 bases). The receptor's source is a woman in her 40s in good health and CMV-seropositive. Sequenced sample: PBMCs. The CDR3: CASSITTGFSYEQYF. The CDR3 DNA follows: TGTGCCAGCAGTATAACGACAGGCTTCTCCTACGAGCAGTACTTC.